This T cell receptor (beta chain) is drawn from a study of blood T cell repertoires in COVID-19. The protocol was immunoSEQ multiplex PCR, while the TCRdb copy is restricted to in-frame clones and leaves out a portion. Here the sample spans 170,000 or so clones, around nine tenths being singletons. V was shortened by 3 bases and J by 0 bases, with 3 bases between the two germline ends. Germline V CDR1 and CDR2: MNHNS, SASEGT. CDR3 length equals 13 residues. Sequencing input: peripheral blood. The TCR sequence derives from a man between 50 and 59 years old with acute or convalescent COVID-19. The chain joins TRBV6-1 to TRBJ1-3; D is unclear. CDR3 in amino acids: CASSDNSGNTIYF. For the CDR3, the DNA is TGTGCCAGCAGTGACAACTCTGGAAACACCATATATTTT.